This TCR beta chain was found in a study of shared T cell receptors in the human thymus. Profiled with immunoSEQ multiplex PCR; TCRdb holds only in-frame clones, not every one. The sample holds 650,000 to 950,000 clones, 80% to 90% seen once. The CDR3 has 13 residues. Germline V gene data show CDR1 as ENHRY and CDR2 as SYGVKD. The germline V and J ends were trimmed by 3 bases and 2 bases, with 7 bases remaining between them. This clone was observed a few times. This same sample was also taken into another study, of human thymus T cells. As that report states: The donors were infants in Finland with congenital heart defects, otherwise immunologically healthy. It was from resections taken during corrective heart surgery that the thymus tissue came. Use of V and J genes seemed skewed within the thymic and blood repertoires. Highly overlapping thymic repertoires in unrelated individuals were reported by related research.

Sequencing input: thymocytes. This sequence joins TRBV10-3 and TRBJ1-2; no reliable D call. The sequence was collected from a girl in the first two years of life with a congenital heart defect. DNA of the CDR3: TGTGCCATCAGTGATGGGCAAAACTATGGCTACACCTTC. Its translation: CAISDGQNYGYTF.